The entry that follows covers one T cell receptor (beta chain) sequence. The antigen remains undetermined. The data derive from a study of Ad26.COV2.S vaccination and SARS-CoV-2 variants. Overall study findings and caveats: Spike-specific TCR breadth in vaccine recipients exceeded that seen in placebo recipients. CD8+ and CD4+ T cells specific for spike reportedly responded with substantial breadth after vaccination.

The treatment is: 19 received Ad26.COV2.S at low or high dose, single or two shots; roughly 5 received placebo; per-sample allocation not given. Sampling happened 63 days after the first vaccine or placebo injection. A Boston adult aged 18-55 years was the donor. The shot given was an Ad26 vector that makes Wuhan-strain SARS-CoV-2 spike. Assay used: immunoSEQ multiplex PCR; TCRdb lists only in-frame clones, some missing. Among 300,000 to 400,000 clones listed, about 90% were seen once. V shed 6 bases and J shed 5 bases, with 13 bases lying between them. Per germline, CDR1 MNHEY and CDR2 SVGAGI. The CDR3 covers 13 residues.

The sequenced sample was peripheral blood, obtained in a trial of Ad26.COV2.S vaccine versus placebo. The chain is built from TRBV6-5 and TRBJ1-2; possible D gene TRBD1, 5 bases. The clonotype comes from a person aged 18-65 years who received the Ad26.COV2.S COVID-19 vaccine or a placebo. The CDR3 loop is CASSLGTLYGYTF. CDR3 nucleotides: TGTGCCAGCAGCCTCGGGACCCTGTATGGCTACACCTTC.